The next 29 T cell receptor beta chains were all read from a single sample in a study of metastatic and nonmetastatic thyroid tumors. TCRdb re-analyzed the PCR reads through MiXCR. The top ten hold less than 9.5% of the sample, which has about 14,000 clones, about 22% seen once. Not a single patient had been given any form of treatment at any point before undergoing thyroid surgery. The sequencing input was blood. The receptors stem from a female donor with papillary thyroid cancer or a benign thyroid nodule (not recorded which). Some clones in this sample may be carry-over from other donors' samples.

Ten or more counts support this clone. The chain couples TRBV20-1 to TRBJ2-1; 13 nucleotides agree with TRBD2. V was pared by 5 bases and J by 4 bases, with 8 bases of the junction left unmatched. The CDR3 covers 16 residues. Germline V gene lookup returns CDR1 DFQATT and CDR2 SNEGSKA (reference sequence). The CDR3 loop is CSAGGLAGKGYNEQFF. The CDR3 DNA sequence: TGCAGTGCTGGGGGACTAGCGGGAAAAGGGTACAATGAGCAGTTCTTC.

This clone was seen repeatedly, ten times or more. The CDR3, as DNA: TGTGCCAGCTCCGGGACGGAGAGCTCTGGAAACACCATATATTTT. Residues: CASSGTESSGNTIYF. V and J are TRBV18 and TRBJ1-3, with a tentative D call TRBD1 (5 bases). With 6 bases removed from V and 0 bases from J, the gap between germline ends came to 12 bases. The CDR3 has 15 residues. Looked up from germline, CDR1 is KGHSH and CDR2 is LQKENI.

By share of the sample, this clone is medium-sized. The junction differs from germline at one of its ends, possibly a read error. The same CDR3 is also encoded by other DNA sequences in this sample. The chain has TRBV6-2 or TRBV6-3 and TRBJ2-1, with 8 nucleotides matching TRBD1. The CDR3 is 14 amino acids. From germline, CDR1 is MNHEY and CDR2 SVGEGT. The CDR3 DNA is TGTGCCAGCAGTTACCAGACCTTCTTCAGGGGGCAAGTCTTC. Its protein product is CASSYQTFFRGQVF.

The gene calls are TRBV18 and TRBJ1-2; 9 nucleotides line up with TRBD1. V was clipped by 3 bases and J by 5 bases; unmatched bases: 7. This CDR3 contains 15 residues. Germline V gene data show CDR1 as KGHSH and CDR2 as LQKENI. CDR3 loop: CASSPQDRGPYGYTF. CDR3 bases: TGTGCCAGCTCACCTCAGGACAGGGGCCCTTATGGCTACACCTTC.

This clone occurred a few times. One base away lies a much larger clone, so this may be a sequencing read error. Other nucleotide sequences from this sample produce the same CDR3. CDR3 loop: CSGDRDRGTQYF. For the CDR3, the DNA is TGCAGTGGTGACAGGGACAGGGGGACCCAGTACTTC. The chain couples TRBV29-1 to TRBJ2-5, with 10 bases that match TRBD1. The CDR3 covers 12 residues. Germline V CDR1 and CDR2: SQVTM, ANQGSEA.

This clone was seen repeatedly, ten times or more. The chain has TRBV20-1 and TRBJ1-6; D gene ambiguous. Germline assignment: CDR1 DFQATT and CDR2 SNEGSKA (reference sequence). V was trimmed by 0 bases and J by 10 bases, leaving 16 bases between them. The CDR3 is 15 amino acids. The CDR3 region is CSARDSSRLRSPLHF. CDR3 nucleotide sequence: TGCAGTGCTAGAGATAGTAGCAGGCTCCGGTCACCCCTCCACTTT.

There are many counts of this clone. A much larger clonotype is one base distant, so this may be a read error. The chain combines TRBV5-1 with TRBJ1-4, with TRBD1 identical over 7 bases. V was pared by 4 bases and J by 6 bases, with 6 bases of the junction left unmatched. The germline V gene has CDR1 SGHRS and CDR2 YFSETQ. The CDR3 covers 14 residues. CDR3 protein: CASSLGQDHEKLFF. CDR3 DNA sequence: TGCGCCAGCAGCCTAGGACAGGATCATGAAAAACTGTTTTTT.

The chain links TRBV20-1 to TRBJ1-2, with D perhaps matching TRBD1 (6 bases). CDR1 and CDR2 from the germline V gene are DFQATT and SNEGSKA (reference sequence). V was shortened by 6 bases and J by 4 bases, with 18 bases between the two germline ends. CDR3 length: 14 amino acids. The CDR3 coding sequence is TGCAGTGCGCACGGGACACCAATGGGCTATGGCTACACCTTC. This encodes CSAHGTPMGYGYTF.

The rearrangement uses TRBV27 and TRBJ1-1; 7 bases line up with TRBD1. The germline CDR1 and CDR2 sequences are MNHEY and SMNVEV (reference sequence). This CDR3 contains 15 residues. V shed 0 bases, J shed 4 bases, and the junction held 5 bases outside the gene matches. CDR3 coding DNA: TGTGCCAGCAGTTTATCGACAGGGTCGGCCACTGAAGCTTTCTTT. It yields the protein CASSLSTGSATEAFF.

J is TRBJ2-1 and V is TRBV5-1; TRBD1 is a possible D gene (6 bases). The V gene's germline CDR1 is SGHRS and CDR2 YFSETQ. Trimming took off 0 bases at V and 4 bases at J, with 14 bases between the two ends. This CDR3 region has 16 residues. In DNA, the CDR3 is TGCGCCAGCAGCTTGGTTACAGGGTCTGGGTACAATGAGCAGTTCTTC. Amino acids: CASSLVTGSGYNEQFF.

This clone is deemed medium-sized (0.01 to 0.1%). J is TRBJ2-3 and V is TRBV2, with D unresolved. CDR3 length: 12 amino acids. The V end was cut by 6 bases, the J end by 2 bases, with 6 bases between. CDR1 SNHLY and CDR2 FYNNEI come from the germline V gene. The chain's CDR3 is CASSQNTDTQYF. Written as DNA, the CDR3 is TGTGCCAGCAGCCAAAACACAGATACGCAGTATTTT.

This clone was seen repeatedly, ten times or more. The gene calls are TRBV2 and TRBJ1-6; 12 bases map to TRBD1. The V gene end was trimmed by 6 bases and the J gene end by 9 bases; junction bases not matched to a gene: 9. The CDR3 runs to 16 residues. Per germline, CDR1 SNHLY and CDR2 FYNNEI. CDR3 sequence: CASRAGTGGYGSPLHF. CDR3 nucleotide sequence: TGTGCCAGCAGGGCCGGGACAGGGGGCTATGGTTCACCCCTCCACTTT.

The chain has TRBV27 and TRBJ2-3, with TRBD2 as a possible D gene (5 bases). The germline V and J ends were trimmed by 5 bases and 3 bases, with 21 bases remaining between them. The CDR3 spans 17 residues. Germline V lookup: CDR1 MNHEY, CDR2 SMNVEV (reference sequence). In DNA, the CDR3 is TGTGCCAGCAGTCGGGGTGGTGAACTAGTTGGGACAGATACGCAGTATTTT. Protein: CASSRGGELVGTDTQYF.

The V call is TRBV4-1, the J call TRBJ2-7; 9 nucleotides line up with TRBD1. This CDR3 spans 16 amino acids. Germline CDR1 is MGHRA and CDR2 is YSYEKL. The trim removed 1 base at V and 2 bases at J, leaving 6 bases unmatched. The CDR3, as DNA: TGCGCCAGCAGCCAAGCGGGGACAGGGATACCCTACGAGCAGTACTTC. Protein product: CASSQAGTGIPYEQYF.

The table lists this clone with many counts. A much larger clone is a single base away; this may be a read error. Other DNA sequences in the sample encode the same CDR3. The V gene is TRBV30, the J gene TRBJ2-7; 7 nucleotides agree with TRBD2. This CDR3 has 14 residues. The ends lost 0 bases at V and 9 bases at J; junction bases unmatched: 11. Per the germline V gene, CDR1 is GTSNPN and CDR2 is SVGIG (reference sequence). In DNA form, the CDR3 reads TGTGCCTGGAGTGTACTCTTGGGGTCGGGAGGGCAGTACTTC. Translating it yields CAWSVLLGSGGQYF.

This clone has only one observation. This chain links TRBV4-2 with TRBJ2-1; D ambiguous. This CDR3 region has 12 residues. Trimming removed 2 bases from V and 5 bases from J, with 4 bases in between. Germline V gene sequence: CDR1 LGHNA, CDR2 YNFKEQ. CDR3 region: CASSQSDNEQFF. CDR3 DNA sequence: TGTGCCAGCAGCCAATCTGACAATGAGCAGTTCTTC.

For this clone: One end of the junction is discordant with germline, which a read error may explain. V is TRBV7-6 and J is TRBJ1-6, with D perhaps matching TRBD1 (5 bases). The CDR3 contains 16 residues. Germline loops: CDR1 SGHVS, CDR2 FNYEAQ. The CDR3, as DNA: TGTGCCATCAGCTTAGGGGTTCGGTGGGGTAATTCACCCCTCCACTTT. Translation: CAISLGVRWGNSPLHF.

This clone was recorded at least ten times. This sequence joins TRBV9 and TRBJ2-1; D may be TRBD2 (6 bases). This CDR3 is built from 15 residues. Germline lookup yields CDR1 SGDLS and CDR2 YYNGEE. V shed 4 bases and J shed 9 bases, with 20 bases lying between them. The chain's CDR3 is CASSRQGRHIGEQFF. CDR3 DNA sequence: TGTGCCAGCAGCCGTCAAGGGAGGCATATCGGTGAGCAGTTCTTC.

The chain combines TRBV19 with TRBJ1-2; D uncertain. The CDR3 consists of 14 residues. Trimming pared 7 bases from V and 4 bases from J, leaving 16 bases between. Germline CDR1 is LNHDA and CDR2 is SQIVND (reference sequence). The CDR3 bases are TGTGCCAGTACCACACGACTTAGAAGCTATGGCTACACCTTC. Translated, it gives CASTTRLRSYGYTF.

This clone was recorded many times. V usage is TRBV3-1 and J usage is TRBJ2-7; D unclear. The length of the CDR3 is 14 residues. The ends were cut back, 4 bases at V and 1 base at J, with 11 bases in the middle. Germline V CDR1 and CDR2: LGHDT, YNNKEL (reference sequence). The CDR3 DNA reads as TGTGCCAGCAGCCGAGACCCCGGTTCCTACGAGCAGTACTTC. It translates to CASSRDPGSYEQYF.

In its sample, this clone was seen many times. This CDR3 is CSASEGGIKNIQYF. The CDR3 bases are TGCAGTGCCTCGGAGGGGGGGATCAAAAACATTCAGTACTTC. The V and J genes are TRBV20-1 and TRBJ2-4; perhaps TRBD2 as D (7 bases). Germline V lookup: CDR1 DFQATT, CDR2 SNEGSKA (reference sequence). The length of the CDR3 is 14 residues. V was shortened by 6 bases and J by 3 bases, with 15 bases between the two germline ends.

By proportion, this clone is medium-sized. The chain is built from TRBV2 and TRBJ2-7; D unclear. V was clipped by 5 bases and J by 1 base, with 6 bases between them. Germline V gives CDR1 SNHLY, CDR2 FYNNEI. This CDR3 comprises 12 residues. CDR3 protein: CASSYNSYEQYF. The CDR3 DNA sequence: TGTGCCAGCAGTTACAATTCCTACGAGCAGTACTTC.

The chain recombines TRBV20-1 with TRBJ1-2; D remains unclear. The germline V gene has CDR1 DFQATT and CDR2 SNEGSKA (reference sequence). Trimming took 0 bases from V and 4 from J, leaving 9 bases between them. The CDR3 covers 13 residues. As DNA, the CDR3 is TGCAGTGCTAGAGATGGATCGGTCTATGGCTACACCTTC. This gives the protein CSARDGSVYGYTF.

The chain carries TRBV20-1 and TRBJ2-7, with 7 nucleotides matching TRBD1. J was trimmed by 3 bases and V by 0 bases; bases with no gene match: 2. Germline-derived CDR1 and CDR2 are DFQATT and SNEGSKA (reference sequence). The CDR3 is made up of 13 amino acids. As DNA, the CDR3 is TGCAGTGCTAGAGATCCAGGGGGCTACGAGCAGTACTTC. This sequence encodes CSARDPGGYEQYF.

J is TRBJ2-2 and V is TRBV9; unclear D gene. Germline CDR1 and CDR2: SGDLS and YYNGEE. V was trimmed by 2 bases and J by 8 bases, leaving 19 bases between them. The CDR3 spans 16 residues. The CDR3 spells CASSVDLSWSTGELFF. The CDR3 region has the DNA TGTGCCAGCAGCGTTGACCTCAGCTGGAGTACAGGGGAGCTGTTTTTT. The entire variable domain, with the rest obtained from reference TRBV9 and TRBJ2-2, is as follows: DSGVTQTPKHLITATGQRVTLRCSPRSGDLSVYWYQQSLDQGLQFLIQYYNGEERAKGNILERFSAQQFPDLHSELNLSSLELGDSALYFCASSVDLSWSTGELFFGEGSRLTVL.

This clone was seen a few times. The chain joins TRBV6-2 or TRBV6-3 to TRBJ2-7; D call uncertain. The length of the CDR3 is 12 residues. CDR1 and CDR2 from the germline V gene are MNHEY and SVGEGT. V was pared by 4 bases and J by 11 bases, with 15 bases between. CDR3 coding DNA: TGTGCCAGCAGTTTAAATGCCTCCCCGGAGTACTTC. As protein: CASSLNASPEYF.

This clone was recorded many times. The CDR3 reads CACWTGTYEQYF. CDR3 sequence (DNA): TGTGCCTGCTGGACGGGAACCTACGAGCAGTACTTC. The genes are TRBV30 and TRBJ2-7, with D maybe TRBD2 (5 bases). Trimming took off 6 bases at V and 2 bases at J, with 11 bases between the two ends. This CDR3 contains 12 residues. Germline-derived CDR1 and CDR2 are GTSNPN and SVGIG (reference sequence).

Only a few counts were recorded for this clone. The V call is TRBV7-2, the J call TRBJ2-7; unclear D gene. Germline CDR1 is SGHTA and CDR2 is FQGNSA. This CDR3 has 11 amino acids. V lost 2 bases, J lost 6 bases, and 5 bases lay in between. CDR3 nucleotides: TGTGCCAGCAGCTTAAACGGCGAGCAGTACTTC. This sequence encodes CASSLNGEQYF. Based on the CDR3 plus reference TRBV7-2 and TRBJ2-7, the full variable domain is GAGVSQSPSNKVTEKGKDVELRCDPISGHTALYWYRQSLGQGLEFLIYFQGNSAPDKSGLPSDRFSAERTGGSVSTLTIQRTQQEDSAVYLCASSLNGEQYFGPGTRLTVT.

This clone was recorded at least ten times. The gene calls are TRBV20-1 and TRBJ1-4, with D perhaps TRBD1 (5 bases). The V gene's germline CDR1 is DFQATT and CDR2 SNEGSKA (reference sequence). The CDR3 has 13 amino acids. Trimming pared 3 bases from V and 6 bases from J, leaving 11 bases between. The CDR3 DNA sequence: TGCAGTGCTAGGGACACCCGTTATGAAAAACTGTTTTTT. Translating gives CSARDTRYEKLFF.